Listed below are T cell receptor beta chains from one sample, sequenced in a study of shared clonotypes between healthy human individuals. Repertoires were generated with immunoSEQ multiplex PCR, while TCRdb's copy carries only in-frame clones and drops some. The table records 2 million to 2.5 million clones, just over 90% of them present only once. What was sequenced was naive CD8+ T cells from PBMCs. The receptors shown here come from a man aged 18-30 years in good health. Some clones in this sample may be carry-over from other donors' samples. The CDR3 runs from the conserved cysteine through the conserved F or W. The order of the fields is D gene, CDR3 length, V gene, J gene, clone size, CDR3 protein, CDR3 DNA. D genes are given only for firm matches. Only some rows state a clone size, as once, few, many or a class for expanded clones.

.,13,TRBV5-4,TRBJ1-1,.,CASRGPGDTEAFF,TGTGCCAGCAGAGGGCCAGGGGACACTGAAGCTTTCTTT
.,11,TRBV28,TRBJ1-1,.,CASRRAPQAFF,TGTGCCAGCAGAAGGGCCCCCCAAGCTTTCTTT
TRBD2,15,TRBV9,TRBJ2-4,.,CASSVAGLEKNIQYF,TGTGCCAGCAGCGTAGCAGGACTAGAAAAAAACATTCAGTACTTC
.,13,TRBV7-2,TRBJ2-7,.,CASSPGGPYEQYF,TGTGCCAGCAGCCCCGGTGGACCCTACGAGCAGTACTTC
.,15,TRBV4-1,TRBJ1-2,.,CASSQALTANYGYTF,TGCGCCAGCAGCCAAGCTCTCACAGCAAACTATGGCTACACCTTC
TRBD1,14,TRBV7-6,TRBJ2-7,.,CASSLGGYSYEQYF,TGTGCCAGCAGCCTAGGGGGCTACTCCTACGAGCAGTACTTC
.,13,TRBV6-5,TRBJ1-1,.,CASRAQRNTEAFF,TGTGCCAGCAGGGCCCAGAGGAACACTGAAGCTTTCTTT
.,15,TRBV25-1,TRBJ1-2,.,CASSELTQSEYGYTF,TGTGCCAGCAGTGAATTGACCCAATCGGAGTATGGCTACACCTTC
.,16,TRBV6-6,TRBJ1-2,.,CASSNSPGQLDYGYTF,TGTGCCAGCAGTAACTCTCCGGGCCAGTTAGACTATGGCTACACCTTC
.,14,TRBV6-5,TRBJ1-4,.,CASSSSGADEKLFF,TGTGCCAGCAGCTCCTCAGGGGCGGATGAAAAACTGTTTTTT
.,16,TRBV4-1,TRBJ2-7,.,CASSQFGLGQLYEQYF,TGCGCCAGCAGCCAATTTGGTTTAGGACAGCTATACGAGCAGTACTTC
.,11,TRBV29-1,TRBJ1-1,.,CSAEWVTEAFF,TGCAGCGCGGAATGGGTCACTGAAGCTTTCTTT
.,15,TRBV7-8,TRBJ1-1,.,CASSLDGRGYTEAFF,TGTGCCAGCAGCTTAGACGGTAGGGGATACACTGAAGCTTTCTTT
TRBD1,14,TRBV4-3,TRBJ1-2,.,CASRPDRGGYGYTF,TGCGCCAGCAGGCCCGACAGGGGAGGCTATGGCTACACCTTC
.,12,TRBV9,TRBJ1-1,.,CASSSGGRDAFF,TGTGCCAGCAGCTCTGGGGGTAGGGATGCTTTCTTT
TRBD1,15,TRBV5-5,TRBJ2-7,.,CASSMKRTGEDEQYF,TGTGCCAGCAGCATGAAGAGGACAGGGGAGGACGAGCAGTACTTC
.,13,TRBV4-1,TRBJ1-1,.,CASSRRDGPETFF,TGCGCCAGCAGCCGAAGGGACGGGCCTGAGACTTTCTTT
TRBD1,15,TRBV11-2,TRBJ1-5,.,CASSLGQGGNQPQHF,TGTGCCAGCAGCTTGGGACAGGGAGGCAATCAGCCCCAGCATTTT
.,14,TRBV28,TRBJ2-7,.,CASSFSQGSYEQYF,TGTGCCAGCAGTTTCTCACAGGGATCCTACGAGCAGTACTTC
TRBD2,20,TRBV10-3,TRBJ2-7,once,CAISDVAGGPSKNGKYEQYF,TGTGCCATCAGTGACGTGGCGGGAGGGCCAAGTAAGAACGGGAAATACGAGCAGTACTTC
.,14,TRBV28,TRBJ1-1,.,CASSLLKLNTEAFF,TGTGCCAGCAGTTTATTGAAACTAAACACTGAAGCTTTCTTT
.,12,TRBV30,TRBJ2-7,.,CAWGTEVYEQYF,TGTGCCTGGGGTACAGAGGTATACGAGCAGTACTTC
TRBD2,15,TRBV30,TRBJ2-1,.,CAWSVRLAGGNEQFF,TGTGCCTGGAGTGTGCGACTAGCGGGAGGCAATGAGCAGTTCTTC
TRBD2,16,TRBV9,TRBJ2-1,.,CASSEFRTSRFGEQFF,TGTGCCAGCAGTGAGTTCCGGACTAGCCGCTTCGGTGAGCAGTTCTTC
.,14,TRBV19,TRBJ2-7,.,CASTPRERAYEQYF,TGTGCCAGTACGCCGAGGGAGCGCGCCTACGAGCAGTACTTC
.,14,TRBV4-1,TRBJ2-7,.,CASSQEGFGNEQYF,TGCGCCAGCAGCCAAGAAGGTTTTGGGAACGAGCAGTACTTC
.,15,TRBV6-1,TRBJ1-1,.,CASSERPQGRTEAFF,TGTGCCAGCAGTGAACGGCCACAGGGTCGCACTGAAGCTTTCTTT
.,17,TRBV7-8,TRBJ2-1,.,CASSLEWVIEGQDEQFF,TGTGCCAGCAGCTTAGAGTGGGTCATTGAGGGGCAAGATGAGCAGTTCTTC
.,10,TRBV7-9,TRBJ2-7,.,CASSRGEQYF,TGTGCCAGCTCCCGTGGCGAGCAGTACTTC
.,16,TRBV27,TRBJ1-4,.,CASSVTIYATNEKLFF,TGTGCCAGCAGTGTAACAATTTACGCAACTAATGAAAAACTGTTTTTT
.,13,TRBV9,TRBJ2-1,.,CASSAQPNNEQFF,TGTGCCAGCAGCGCCCAACCGAACAATGAGCAGTTCTTC
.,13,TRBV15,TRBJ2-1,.,CATSGMRNNEQFF,TGTGCCACCAGCGGCATGCGGAACAATGAGCAGTTCTTC
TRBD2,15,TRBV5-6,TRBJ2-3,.,CASSLLAGNTDTQYF,TGTGCCAGCAGCTTGTTAGCGGGGAACACAGATACGCAGTATTTT
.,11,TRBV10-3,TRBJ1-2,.,CAIGSSPGYTF,TGTGCCATCGGGAGCAGCCCGGGCTACACCTTC
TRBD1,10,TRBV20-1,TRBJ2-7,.,CSAWTGEQYF,TGCAGTGCTTGGACAGGAGAGCAGTACTTC
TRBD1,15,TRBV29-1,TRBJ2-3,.,CSAWTGGQNTDTQYF,TGCAGCGCCTGGACAGGGGGGCAAAACACAGATACGCAGTATTTT
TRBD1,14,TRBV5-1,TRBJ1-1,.,CASSKTGPVTEAFF,TGCGCCAGCAGCAAGACAGGGCCGGTCACTGAAGCTTTCTTT
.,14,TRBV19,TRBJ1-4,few,CASSPGLRNEKLFF,TGTGCCAGTAGCCCGGGACTCCGTAATGAAAAACTGTTTTTT